This TCR beta chain originates from a study of a mutant IDH1 vaccine in newly diagnosed glioma. Whole-study context: Among treated patients, about 62% were male and roughly 40% female, and mean age was around 40 years. Radiotherapy, temozolomide, or both had been given previously, and both were given to most. General study points: Vaccine-induced immune responses were detected in approximately 93% of patients.

As regards this clone: As yet, its antigen is unknown.

The sample's time point: week 47, end of study. Doses consisted of 300 ug of mutant IDH1 20-mer peptide each, paired with topical imiquimod. Donor tumors were new WHO grade 3 or 4 IDH1-mutant, ATRX-lost astrocytomas. With 3 bases removed from V and 3 bases from J, the gap between germline ends came to 9 bases. The CDR3 loop spans 14 amino acids. CDR1 KGHSH and CDR2 LQKENI come from the germline V gene. Profiling relied on immunoSEQ multiplex PCR, and the TCRdb table lists in-frame clones only, not all of them. Of roughly 86,000 clones detected, under 90% appear once; the ten largest clones hold around 0.77%.

Source: PBMCs, taken from a glioma patient whose treatment included an IDH1 peptide vaccine. This sequence joins TRBV18 and TRBJ2-1, with D unresolved. The sequence was collected from a woman in her forties or fifties with glioma. The CDR3 sequence is CASSPPPGYNEQFF. CDR3 sequence (DNA): TGTGCCAGCTCACCCCCCCCCGGCTACAATGAGCAGTTCTTC.